This is a list of T cell receptor beta chains from one sample in a study of beta chain features in type 1 diabetes. Repertoires were generated with immunoSEQ multiplex PCR, while TCRdb's copy carries only in-frame clones and drops some. The sample has around 190,000 clones, around 13% seen once. The specimen was central memory CD4+ T cells from blood. These receptors all stem from a woman between 18 and 29 years old in good health. CDR3s include the opening cysteine and the closing phenylalanine or tryptophan. D genes are given only for firm matches. Clone size, where shown, is once, few, many, or a class for clones that have expanded.

D gene,V gene,clone size,J gene,CDR3 protein,CDR3 DNA
-,TRBV20-1,-,TRBJ1-5,CSAMENQPQHF,TGCAGTGCTATGGAGAATCAGCCCCAGCATTTT
TRBD1,TRBV6-6,few,TRBJ2-5,CASRRTGTGGETQYF,TGTGCCAGCAGAAGGACAGGGACGGGCGGAGAGACCCAGTACTTC
TRBD1,TRBV4-3,few,TRBJ1-4,CASSQYRQGAREKLFF,TGCGCCAGCAGCCAATACCGACAGGGGGCGCGGGAAAAACTGTTTTTT
-,TRBV7-9,-,TRBJ2-5,CASRRQETQYF,TGTGCCAGCAGGCGTCAAGAGACCCAGTACTTC
-,TRBV23-1,-,TRBJ2-3,CASSPGVAGRNPSTDTQYF,TGCGCCAGCAGTCCCGGTGTCGCGGGACGGAATCCTAGCACAGATACGCAGTATTTT
TRBD2,TRBV29-1,few,TRBJ2-6,CSVLPGRGESGANVLTF,TGCAGCGTCCTCCCGGGACGGGGGGAATCTGGGGCCAACGTCCTGACTTTC
TRBD2,TRBV30,-,TRBJ2-1,CAWRRAGGRSSYNEQFF,TGTGCCTGGCGGCGAGCGGGGGGTCGAAGCTCCTACAATGAGCAGTTCTTC
TRBD2,TRBV29-1,few,TRBJ2-3,CSVEDRTSLDTQYF,TGCAGCGTTGAAGATCGGACTAGCCTAGATACGCAGTATTTT
-,TRBV9,many,TRBJ1-5,CASSVAERQPQHF,TGTGCCAGCAGCGTAGCCGAGAGGCAGCCCCAGCATTTT
TRBD1,TRBV4-1,many,TRBJ2-1,CASHGTGSNEQFF,TGCGCCTCCCACGGGACAGGGAGCAATGAGCAGTTCTTC
TRBD2,TRBV5-6,few,TRBJ2-7,CASRPFHGLASYEQYF,TGTGCCAGCAGACCCTTCCACGGACTAGCCTCCTACGAGCAGTACTTC
TRBD1,TRBV5-1,-,TRBJ2-5,CASSLRGQGLETQYF,TGCGCCAGCAGCTTGAGGGGACAGGGGTTAGAGACCCAGTACTTC
-,TRBV15,-,TRBJ1-5,CATSRGGISNQPQHF,TGTGCCACCAGCAGAGGCGGAATTAGCAATCAGCCCCAGCATTTT
-,TRBV7-9,-,TRBJ2-7,CASSFEGGPYEQYF,TGTGCCAGCAGCTTCGAGGGAGGCCCCTACGAGCAGTACTTC
-,TRBV25-1,-,TRBJ2-3,CASSYSGGTDTQYF,TGTGCCAGCAGCTATTCAGGGGGCACAGATACGCAGTATTTT
TRBD2,TRBV5-1,few,TRBJ2-1,CASSIRTSGPYNEQFF,TGCGCCAGCAGCATCAGGACTAGCGGACCCTACAATGAGCAGTTCTTC
TRBD1,TRBV2,-,TRBJ2-3,CASRQGVTDTQYF,TGTGCCAGCAGACAGGGGGTGACAGATACGCAGTATTTT
TRBD1,TRBV7-2,-,TRBJ1-5,CASSDRGHQPQHF,TGTGCCAGCAGCGACAGGGGCCATCAGCCCCAGCATTTT
-,TRBV9,few,TRBJ2-7,CASSVGAYSISYEQYF,TGTGCCAGCAGCGTAGGTGCCTACTCTATTTCCTACGAGCAGTACTTC
-,TRBV11-2,-,TRBJ1-3,CASSPIRSGNTIYF,TGTGCCAGCAGTCCTATTCGTTCTGGAAACACCATATATTTT
-,TRBV30,few,TRBJ2-1,CAWSRGGHSSNEQFF,TGTGCCTGGTCGCGTGGGGGACATTCTAGCAATGAGCAGTTCTTC
-,TRBV7-2,-,TRBJ2-3,CASSRDLALNTDTQYF,TGTGCCAGCAGTCGCGATCTAGCGCTAAACACAGATACGCAGTATTTT
TRBD1,TRBV5-1,-,TRBJ2-5,CASSLQGGETQYF,TGCGCCAGCAGCTTACAGGGGGGAGAGACCCAGTACTTC